This record concerns one TCR beta chain sequence. It was with random hexamers that about 0.45 to 1 ug RNA was reverse transcribed. Amplification of TCR beta CDR3 spanned 54 Vbeta and 13 Jbeta via immunoSEQ multiplex PCR. TCRdb re-derived calls from the immunoSEQ multiplex PCR reads in MiXCR, one entry per CDR3 protein. The table has tens of thousands of distinct CDR3 sequences, roughly 94% seen once; the top ten hold around 0.25%. TCR beta was sequenced from blood CD8+ and CD4+ T cells. Healthy donors served as age- and sex-matched controls. TEMRA cells were FACS-enriched, with CD8+ and CD4+ T cells isolated negatively. This sample stems from a study of CD8 T cells in Susac syndrome. The sample comprised CD8+ T cells from PBMCs. The source is a human donor in good health.

The CDR3 DNA is TGTGCCAGCAGCTACAAGAGTGAGACCCAGTACTTC. As protein: CASSYKSETQYF. The chain carries TRBV2 and TRBJ2-5; D gene ambiguous. CDR3 length: 12 residues. V was shortened by 6 bases and J by 5 bases, with 10 bases between the two germline ends. The germline V gene encodes CDR1 SNHLY and CDR2 FYNNEI.